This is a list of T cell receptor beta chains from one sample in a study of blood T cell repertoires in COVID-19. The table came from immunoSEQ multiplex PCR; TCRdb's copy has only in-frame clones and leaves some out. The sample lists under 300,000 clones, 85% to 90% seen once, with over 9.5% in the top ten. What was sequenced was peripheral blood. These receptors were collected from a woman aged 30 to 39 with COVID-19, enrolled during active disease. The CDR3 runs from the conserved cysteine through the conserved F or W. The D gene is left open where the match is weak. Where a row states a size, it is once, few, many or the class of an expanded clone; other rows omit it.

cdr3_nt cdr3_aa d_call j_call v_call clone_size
TGTGCCAGCAGTCCCGGACAGGGGGCAGCCTATGGCTACACCTTC CASSPGQGAAYGYTF TRBD1 TRBJ1-2 TRBV27 -
TGCGCCAGCAGCCAGGGGACAGGGTATGATGGCTACACCTTC CASSQGTGYDGYTF TRBD1 TRBJ1-2 TRBV5-1 -
TGTGCCACCACTAGGGGCGGGGAATTGGACACTGAAGCTTTCTTT CATTRGGELDTEAFF - TRBJ1-1 TRBV6-5 once
TGTGCCAGCAGCTCCCGGGACTACCAAAACATTCAGTACTTC CASSSRDYQNIQYF TRBD2 TRBJ2-4 TRBV7-9 -
TGCGCCAGCACCGCCGGGACTAGCGGCGGAGAGACCCAGTACTTC CASTAGTSGGETQYF TRBD2 TRBJ2-5 TRBV5-1 -
TGTGCCAGCAGCCTGGGACAGGCCAATCAGCCCCAGCATTTT CASSLGQANQPQHF TRBD1 TRBJ1-5 TRBV5-5 -
TGTGCCAGTGAGGGGGCGCGGAATGAGCAGTTCTTC CASEGARNEQFF TRBD1 TRBJ2-1 TRBV5-4 once
TGTGCCAGCAGTGAAGAGCCGGGGGAGCACTACGAGCAGTACTTC CASSEEPGEHYEQYF - TRBJ2-7 TRBV6-1 many
TGTGCCAGCAGCTCCACAGGGGGTTATGGCTACACCTTC CASSSTGGYGYTF TRBD1 TRBJ1-2 TRBV7-8 -
TGTGCCAGCTTTACCGGGGGGCCTTTTTATACGCAGTATTTT CASFTGGPFYTQYF - TRBJ2-3 TRBV6-5 -
TGTGCCAGCAGTCCTCGCCGCCGTCGGGAGACCCAGTACTTC CASSPRRRRETQYF - TRBJ2-5 TRBV2 -
TGTGCCAGTACCGACCGGGGGGGTTGGGCCGGGGAGCTGTTTTTT CASTDRGGWAGELFF TRBD2 TRBJ2-2 TRBV19 once
TGTGCCAGCAGCCAAGGGACAGCCCTGTTTTTT CASSQGTALFF - TRBJ1-4 TRBV3-1/TRBV3-2 -
TGTGCCAGCACCCGGACAGGGGACGCTTTCTTT CASTRTGDAFF TRBD1 TRBJ1-1 TRBV6-5 few
TGTGCCAGCAGCCAAGACATCCGGGTATCTCGGGAGCAGTACTTC CASSQDIRVSREQYF - TRBJ2-7 TRBV14 -
TGTGCCAGCAGCTTGGTCGGTGGGCAGCAAGAGACCCAGTACTTC CASSLVGGQQETQYF - TRBJ2-5 TRBV5-6 -
TGTGCCAGCAGCTCGGGACTAGCGGGGGGAGATACGCAGTATTTT CASSSGLAGGDTQYF TRBD2 TRBJ2-3 TRBV7-9 few
TGTGCCAGCAGTGACATCCCGCATGAGCAGTTCTTC CASSDIPHEQFF - TRBJ2-1 TRBV27 once
TGTGCCAGCAGCTGGATGGGACGGGGGAAAAAGAAAGATACGCAGTATTTT CASSWMGRGKKKDTQYF - TRBJ2-3 TRBV11-2 once
TGTGCAAGTCGCTTAGCTAGTCTGTACACTGAAGCTTTCTTT CASRLASLYTEAFF - TRBJ1-1 TRBV12-2 many
TGTGCCAGCAGCTTCGCCGCTAGCTCTCTTAGCACAGATACGCAGTATTTT CASSFAASSLSTDTQYF - TRBJ2-3 TRBV11-2 -
TGTGCCAGCCAGGCCGGGGGGGCGCTGGAGCAGTACTTC CASQAGGALEQYF TRBD2 TRBJ2-7 TRBV2 -
TGCGCCAGCAGCCAAGAAGAGTATGCAGATACGCAGTATTTT CASSQEEYADTQYF - TRBJ2-3 TRBV4-1 -
TGTGCCAGCAGATATACCTCAACCGGGACAGGGGGCGCGGGGCAGTACTTC CASRYTSTGTGGAGQYF TRBD1 TRBJ2-7 TRBV27 -
TGTGCCAGCAGTTACTCCTTCTCTGGAAACACCATATATTTT CASSYSFSGNTIYF - TRBJ1-3 TRBV6-5 once
TGTGCCAGCAGCTATGGGACAAATGAGCAGTTCTTC CASSYGTNEQFF - TRBJ2-1 TRBV5-4 -
TGTGCCACCAGCAGACCCTCCCGGGACACTGAAGCTTTCTTT CATSRPSRDTEAFF - TRBJ1-1 TRBV15 -
TGTGCCAGTAGTATGGGTCGAGGAGTGAACACTGAAGCTTTCTTT CASSMGRGVNTEAFF - TRBJ1-1 TRBV19 -
TGTGCCAGCAGTTCTCGGCGGACTGAAGCTTTCTTT CASSSRRTEAFF - TRBJ1-1 TRBV12-3/TRBV12-4 -
TGTGCCAGCAGCCGCAACAGCGGGGGGATAGATACGCAGTATTTT CASSRNSGGIDTQYF TRBD2 TRBJ2-3 TRBV6-5 -
TGTGCCAGCTCACCCCTGGACACGGGGGGGACCCAGTACTTC CASSPLDTGGTQYF TRBD2 TRBJ2-5 TRBV18 -
TGTGCCAGCAGCCCAGTCGGGAGAACCCAGTACTTC CASSPVGRTQYF - TRBJ2-5 TRBV7-2 once
TGTGCCAGCAGTCTAGAGGAGATCGGCCGAATCAAGTTC CASSLEEIGRIKF - TRBJ2-7 TRBV2 -
TGTGCCAGCTCACCACGGGCACAAAGGGGCACTGAAGCTTTCTTT CASSPRAQRGTEAFF - TRBJ1-1 TRBV18 -
TGTGCCAGCAGTTTATTGAGGGATTCCTACGAGCAGTACTTC CASSLLRDSYEQYF - TRBJ2-7 TRBV28 -
TGTGCCAGCAGCTTGGGCCCCAGCGGGGGATTGTTATACAATGAGCAGTTCTTC CASSLGPSGGLLYNEQFF TRBD2 TRBJ2-1 TRBV5-5 -
TGTGCCAGCAGCCAGGAAGGGGTTTATATGTCTGGCTACACCTTC CASSQEGVYMSGYTF - TRBJ1-2 TRBV3-1/TRBV3-2 -
TGTGCCAGCAGCTTTAGGGGCGGTTACGAGCAGTACTTC CASSFRGGYEQYF - TRBJ2-7 TRBV11-2 -
TGCACCCTTGTAGCGGGGGATGGTACGCAGTATTTT CTLVAGDGTQYF TRBD2 TRBJ2-3 TRBV29-1 -
TGCAGCGTCACAGACTATGGCTACACCTTC CSVTDYGYTF - TRBJ1-2 TRBV29-1 -
TGTGCCATCAGTGGCGGACAGCAAGAGACCCAGTACTTC CAISGGQQETQYF - TRBJ2-5 TRBV10-3 -
TGTGCCAGCAGCACCCGACTAGCGGGGATCAGCACAGATACGCAGTATTTT CASSTRLAGISTDTQYF TRBD2 TRBJ2-3 TRBV5-4 -
TGTGCCAGCAGCTTGGCCCCGACAAGTGATTCACCCCTCCACTTT CASSLAPTSDSPLHF - TRBJ1-6 TRBV5-6 -
TGTGCCAGCAGTTTATCATGGGGACTAGCGGGGGATCGGGGAGAGACCCAGTACTTC CASSLSWGLAGDRGETQYF TRBD2 TRBJ2-5 TRBV27 -
TGTGCCAGCAGCTCGTTGGGGCGGGGGGGCCGAGAGACCCAGTACTTC CASSSLGRGGRETQYF TRBD2 TRBJ2-5 TRBV4-2 -
TGCGCCAGCAGTGACAGACGAAGGGGTGAAAAACTGTTTTTT CASSDRRRGEKLFF - TRBJ1-4 TRBV10-2 -
TGTGCCAGCAGTAACCAGGGGCTGGTTGGAAACACCATATATTTT CASSNQGLVGNTIYF - TRBJ1-3 TRBV27 -
TGTGCCAGCAGGCCCCCAGGCAATCAGCCCCAGCATTTT CASRPPGNQPQHF - TRBJ1-5 TRBV2 -
TGTGCCAGCAGCCACTTATCAGGAGCTTTCTTT CASSHLSGAFF - TRBJ1-1 TRBV6-6 -
TGTGCCATCAGTGAGCCCATACTGGCAGATACGCAGTATTTT CAISEPILADTQYF - TRBJ2-3 TRBV10-3 once
TGTGCCAGCAGCTTGAGAGGGAGGGGAGCTAATGAAAAACTGTTTTTT CASSLRGRGANEKLFF - TRBJ1-4 TRBV5-5 once
TGTGCCAGCAGTGTTTCGGGGGGACCCCAGACCCAGTACTTC CASSVSGGPQTQYF TRBD2 TRBJ2-5 TRBV2 -
TGTGCCAGCAGCGTAGTGGGACTAGCGGGGGGCGGGGATAAAGATACGCAGTATTTT CASSVVGLAGGGDKDTQYF TRBD2 TRBJ2-3 TRBV9 once
TGCAGCGCATTAAACTACGAGCAGTACTTC CSALNYEQYF - TRBJ2-7 TRBV29-1 -
TGTGCCAGCAGCCCAGAGCGGGGGTCCTACGAGCAGTACTTC CASSPERGSYEQYF TRBD2 TRBJ2-7 TRBV7-6 -
TGTGCCAGCAGTTCGGGACTAGCGGGCACCTACGAGCAGTACTTC CASSSGLAGTYEQYF TRBD2 TRBJ2-7 TRBV27 -
TGCAGTGCTACTGATGGGGCATACGAGCAGTACTTC CSATDGAYEQYF - TRBJ2-7 TRBV20-1 -
TGTGCCAGCAGCCAAACGTTACGGACTAGCGGGGGGCCCCTTAGCACAGATACGCAGTATTTT CASSQTLRTSGGPLSTDTQYF TRBD2 TRBJ2-3 TRBV4-2 once
TGTGCCAGCAGCTTGCTCGCCTCCGAAGGGAGCATTCAGTACTTC CASSLLASEGSIQYF - TRBJ2-4 TRBV7-4 -
TGCGCCAGCAGCCGACGGGAGGGGGCAGGGGAGCAGTACTTC CASSRREGAGEQYF - TRBJ2-7 TRBV5-1 -